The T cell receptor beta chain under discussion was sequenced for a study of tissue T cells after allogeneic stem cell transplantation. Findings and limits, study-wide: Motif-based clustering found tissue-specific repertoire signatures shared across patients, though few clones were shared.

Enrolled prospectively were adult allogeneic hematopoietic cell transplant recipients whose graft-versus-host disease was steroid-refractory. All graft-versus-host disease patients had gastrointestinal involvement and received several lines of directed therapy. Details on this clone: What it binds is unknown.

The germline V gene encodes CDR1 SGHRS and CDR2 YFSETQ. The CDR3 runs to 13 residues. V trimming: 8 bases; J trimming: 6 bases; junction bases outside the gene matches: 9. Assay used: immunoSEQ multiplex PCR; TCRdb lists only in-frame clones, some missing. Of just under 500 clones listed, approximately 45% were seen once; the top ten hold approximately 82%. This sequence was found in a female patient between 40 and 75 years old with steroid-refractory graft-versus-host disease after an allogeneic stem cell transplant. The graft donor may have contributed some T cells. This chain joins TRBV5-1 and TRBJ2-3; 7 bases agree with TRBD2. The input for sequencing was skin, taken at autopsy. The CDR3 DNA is TGCGCCAGTGGTTCGGGAGGAGGTGATACGCAGTATTTT. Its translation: CASGSGGGDTQYF.